This T cell receptor (beta chain) comes out of a study of blood T cell repertoires in COVID-19. In its sample, this clone was seen a few times. Assay used: immunoSEQ multiplex PCR; TCRdb lists only in-frame clones, some missing. This table holds about 230,000 clones, 88% found once. This study enrolled people aged roughly 18 to 100 from about two dozen US geographic areas. In assigning cohorts, the study relied on participant-reported clinical history. Trimming shortened V by 4 bases and J by 4 bases, and 17 bases separated the two germline ends. Per the germline V gene, CDR1 is SGHRS and CDR2 is YFSETQ. The CDR3 totals 15 residues.

This TCR derives from a woman aged 40 to 50 with acute COVID-19. Material for sequencing was PBMCs or T cells enriched from blood (not recorded which). This chain joins TRBV5-1 and TRBJ1-1, with D perhaps TRBD1 (5 bases). CDR3 in DNA: TGCGCCAGCAGCCCTCACGGGGGACGTAGCACTGAAGCTTTCTTT. Amino acid sequence: CASSPHGGRSTEAFF. Together with reference TRBV5-1 and TRBJ1-1, the CDR3 gives the full variable domain: KAGVTQTPRYLIKTRGQQVTLSCSPISGHRSVSWYQQTPGQGLQFLFEYFSETQRNKGNFPGRFSGRQFSNSRSEMNVSTLELGDSALYLCASSPHGGRSTEAFFGQGTRLTVV.